The 29 T cell receptor beta chains given below trace back to one sample, sequenced in a study of shared clonotypes between healthy human individuals. The table came from immunoSEQ multiplex PCR; TCRdb's copy has only in-frame clones and leaves some out. The table shows approximately 510,000 clones, with 79% occurring only once. Sequenced input: PBMCs. The receptors were gathered from a woman aged 40 to 55 in good health. Some clones in this sample may be carry-over from other donors' samples.

This clone was counted only a few times. The rearrangement uses TRBV7-6 and TRBJ1-2; tentative D call: TRBD1 (5 bases). The CDR3 totals 13 residues. Trimming cost V 4 bases and J 2 bases, with 8 bases left between them. Germline V gene data show CDR1 as SGHVS and CDR2 as FNYEAQ. The CDR3 bases are TGTGCCAGCAGCTCGGGGCTCAACTATGGCTACACCTTC. Encoded protein: CASSSGLNYGYTF.

The V call is TRBV7-2, the J call TRBJ1-2; 10 bases match TRBD1. Germline V gene data show CDR1 as SGHTA and CDR2 as FQGNSA. The V gene end was trimmed by 5 bases and the J gene end by 0 bases; junction bases not matched to a gene: 6. The CDR3 loop spans 16 amino acids. CDR3 loop: CASSPRTGGTNYGYTF. The DNA for the CDR3 is TGTGCCAGCAGCCCCCGGACAGGGGGTACTAACTATGGCTACACCTTC.

Points on this clone: This may stem from a read error, because a much larger clone lies one nucleotide away. Other DNA sequences in this sample translate to the same CDR3. The rearrangement joins TRBV5-1 to TRBJ2-7; TRBD2 aligns across 8 bases. J was trimmed by 5 bases and V by 1 base; bases with no gene match: 8. Germline V lookup: CDR1 SGHRS, CDR2 YFSETQ. The CDR3 loop spans 15 amino acids. The DNA of the CDR3 is TGCGCCAGCAGCTTGTCCTCGGGAGGGCCCCACGAGCAGTACTTC. Translated: CASSLSSGGPHEQYF.

The table lists this clone with a few counts. The rearrangement uses TRBV10-3 and TRBJ2-2, with D tentatively TRBD1 (6 bases). V lost 2 bases, J lost 4 bases, and 20 bases lay in between. Germline V lookup: CDR1 ENHRY, CDR2 SYGVKD. There are 18 residues in the CDR3. In DNA, the CDR3 is TGTGCCATCAGTGAGCACCGGCAGGGGCGTCTTAGCACCGGGGAGCTGTTTTTT. Residues: CAISEHRQGRLSTGELFF.

This clone was seen many times. The chain combines TRBV7-9 with TRBJ2-2; 10 bases are a match to TRBD2. The J segment lost 7 bases and the V segment lost 6 bases, leaving 8 bases of the junction unmatched. This CDR3 contains 15 residues. Looked up from germline, CDR1 is SEHNR and CDR2 is FQNEAQ (reference sequence). CDR3 protein: CASSRGTSDVGELFF. The CDR3 region has the DNA TGTGCCAGCAGTCGCGGGACTAGCGACGTCGGGGAGCTGTTTTTT.

The chain recombines TRBV27 with TRBJ1-4; possibly TRBD1 for D (6 bases). The CDR3 extends over 15 amino acids. The V end lost 3 bases, the J end lost 4 bases, and 12 bases lay between the germline ends. Germline CDR1 is MNHEY and CDR2 is SMNVEV (reference sequence). DNA for the CDR3: TGTGCCAGCAGTTTGGGCGGACAGCTTAATGAAAAACTGTTTTTT. This sequence encodes CASSLGGQLNEKLFF.

The V call is TRBV5-1, the J call TRBJ2-2; D is undetermined. Looked up from germline, CDR1 is SGHRS and CDR2 is YFSETQ. The V gene lost 7 bases and the J gene lost 0 bases, with 13 bases spanning the gap. CDR3 length: 15 amino acids. In DNA form, the CDR3 reads TGCGCCAGCTCGGCGGAGCGTCCGAACACCGGGGAGCTGTTTTTT. The encoded protein is CASSAERPNTGELFF. The full variable domain, its missing parts supplied by reference TRBV5-1 and TRBJ2-2, is KAGVTQTPRYLIKTRGQQVTLSCSPISGHRSVSWYQQTPGQGLQFLFEYFSETQRNKGNFPGRFSGRQFSNSRSEMNVSTLELGDSALYLCASSAERPNTGELFFGEGSRLTVL.

The chain has TRBV9 and TRBJ1-2; TRBD1 aligns across 7 bases. Trimming cost V 2 bases and J 7 bases; bases outside gene matches: 8. CDR1 is SGDLS and CDR2 is YYNGEE in the germline V gene. The CDR3 extends over 14 amino acids. CDR3 nucleotide sequence: TGTGCCAGCAGCGTTGGGGACAGCCGTGGTGGCTACACCTTC. Residues: CASSVGDSRGGYTF.

J is TRBJ2-7 and V is TRBV28, with D possibly being TRBD1 (6 bases). Trimming took off 8 bases at V and 1 base at J, with 12 bases between the two ends. The CDR3 extends over 13 amino acids. From germline, CDR1 is MDHEN and CDR2 SYDVKM. The CDR3 sequence is CASLDRSSYEQYF. The CDR3 nucleotides are TGTGCCAGCCTGGACAGATCGTCCTACGAGCAGTACTTC.

This chain links TRBV25-1 with TRBJ1-3; D unresolved. The V end was cut by 4 bases, the J end by 3 bases, with 7 bases between. Germline CDR1 reads MGHDK; CDR2 reads SYGVNS. The CDR3 is 13 residues long. The CDR3 here is CASSAGIGNTIYF. The CDR3 coding sequence is TGTGCCAGCAGTGCAGGTATTGGAAACACCATATATTTT.

The chain joins TRBV2 to TRBJ2-7; 14 bases align to TRBD2. V shed 7 bases, J shed 5 bases, and the junction held 7 bases outside the gene matches. This CDR3 has 15 amino acids. The germline V gene encodes CDR1 SNHLY and CDR2 FYNNEI. The CDR3 bases are TGTGCCAGCACCGAAATGGGACTAGCGGGAGACGAGCAGTACTTC. Its protein product is CASTEMGLAGDEQYF. The variable domain in full, with the rest retrieved from reference TRBV2 and TRBJ2-7, is EPEVTQTPSHQVTQMGQEVILRCVPISNHLYFYWYRQILGQKVEFLVSFYNNEISEKSEIFDDQFSVERPDGSNFTLKIRSTKLEDSAMYFCASTEMGLAGDEQYFGPGTRLTVT.

The rearrangement joins TRBV5-1 to TRBJ2-3, with D possibly matching TRBD2 (5 bases). V was trimmed by 0 bases and J by 1 base, leaving 15 bases between them. The CDR3 loop spans 17 amino acids. CDR1 and CDR2 (germline): SGHRS, YFSETQ. The CDR3 DNA sequence: TGCGCCAGCAGCTTGGAGCCTAGAGGGTCGGGCACAGATACGCAGTATTTT. Its translation: CASSLEPRGSGTDTQYF.

Many counts were recorded for this clone. This chain connects TRBV28 to TRBJ1-4, with 7 bases identical to TRBD1. Germline CDR1 and CDR2: MDHEN and SYDVKM. With V trimmed by 6 bases and J by 8 bases, 18 bases remained unmatched. The CDR3 spans 17 residues. CDR3 residues: CASSVSGADRALEKLFF. The CDR3 nucleotides read TGTGCCAGCAGCGTTTCTGGGGCCGACAGGGCTTTGGAAAAACTGTTTTTT.

The J gene is TRBJ1-1, the V gene TRBV15; 9 positions agree with TRBD1. Unmatched junction bases numbered 5, after V lost 3 bases and J lost 6 bases. Per the germline V gene, CDR1 is LNHNV and CDR2 is YYDKDF (reference sequence). The CDR3 is made up of 14 amino acids. CDR3 sequence reads: CATSRVDRGAEAFF. The CDR3 DNA follows: TGTGCCACCAGCAGGGTGGACAGGGGTGCTGAAGCTTTCTTT.

The V and J genes are TRBV11-3 and TRBJ1-6; tentative D call: TRBD1 (5 bases). V was cut by 4 bases and J by 14 bases, with 18 bases left in between. This CDR3 spans 14 amino acids. Per germline, CDR1 SGHNT and CDR2 YENEEA. In DNA form, the CDR3 reads TGTGCCAGCAGCTACGGGACTCCCACCGACACCCTCCACTTT. This gives the protein CASSYGTPTDTLHF.

The sample holds a few counts of this clone. A far larger clone is off by one base, so a read error is likely. The sample holds other DNA sequences that translate to the same CDR3. This chain connects TRBV9 to TRBJ2-7, with TRBD1 identical over 9 bases. The V gene end was trimmed by 0 bases and the J gene end by 1 base; junction bases not matched to a gene: 2. The germline V gene has CDR1 SGDLS and CDR2 YYNGEE. This CDR3 has 15 residues. DNA for the CDR3: TGTGCCAGCAGCGTAGAGGGGACAGGGTCCTACGAGCAGTACTTC. Residues: CASSVEGTGSYEQYF. Full variable domain (outside the CDR3, taken from reference TRBV9 and TRBJ2-7): DSGVTQTPKHLITATGQRVTLRCSPRSGDLSVYWYQQSLDQGLQFLIQYYNGEERAKGNILERFSAQQFPDLHSELNLSSLELGDSALYFCASSVEGTGSYEQYFGPGTRLTVT.

Remarks on this clone: One end of the junction is discordant with germline, which a read error may explain. V usage is TRBV27 and J usage is TRBJ2-7, with TRBD2 matching over 13 bases. Looked up from germline, CDR1 is MNHEY and CDR2 is SMNVEV (reference sequence). This CDR3 spans 14 amino acids. The CDR3 coding sequence is TGTGCCATCAGTGAGACTAGCGGGAGGTACGAGCAGTACTTC. This codes for CAISETSGRYEQYF.

The CDR3 sequence: CASSSTGGDYNEQFF. The CDR3 nucleotides read TGTGCCAGCAGTTCGACAGGGGGTGACTACAATGAGCAGTTCTTC. The chain combines TRBV6-5 with TRBJ2-1; the match to TRBD1 covers 9 bases. Looked up from germline, CDR1 is MNHEY and CDR2 is SVGAGI. The V and J ends lost 4 bases and 3 bases, in that order; junction bases with no gene match: 4. The CDR3 is 15 amino acids.

This chain joins TRBV30 and TRBJ1-1; D might be TRBD1 (6 bases). Germline assignment: CDR1 GTSNPN and CDR2 SVGIG (reference sequence). Trimming removed 8 bases at V and 0 bases at J, with 10 bases between. This CDR3 spans 12 amino acids. The CDR3 spells CAADRLNTEAFF. The DNA of the CDR3 is TGTGCCGCAGACAGGTTGAACACTGAAGCTTTCTTT. Combining the CDR3 with reference TRBV30 and TRBJ1-1 gives the whole variable domain SQTIHQWPATLVQPVGSPLSLECTVEGTSNPNLYWYRQAAGRGLQLLFYSVGIGQISSEVPQNLSASRPQDRQFILSSKKLLLSDSGFYLCAADRLNTEAFFGQGTRLTVV.

V and J are TRBV29-1 and TRBJ2-1; 8 positions agree with TRBD2. V was clipped by 6 bases and J by 4 bases; unmatched bases: 8. The CDR3 totals 14 residues. Germline V lookup: CDR1 SQVTM, CDR2 ANQGSEA. The CDR3 region is CSVVSGESYNEQFF. The CDR3 DNA reads as TGCAGCGTCGTTAGCGGGGAGAGTTACAATGAGCAGTTCTTC.

The CDR3 reads CASSIARGTYEQYF. In DNA form, the CDR3 reads TGTGCCAGTAGTATAGCCCGGGGGACCTACGAGCAGTACTTC. This chain uses TRBV19 with TRBJ2-7, with D possibly TRBD2 on 6 matching bases. V dropped 1 base and J dropped 2 bases, with 9 bases sitting between them. Germline V lookup: CDR1 LNHDA, CDR2 SQIVND (reference sequence). The CDR3 is 14 residues long.

The chain joins TRBV28 to TRBJ2-5; D unclear. Trimming stripped 2 bases from V and 4 bases from J, with 8 bases between. CDR1 MDHEN and CDR2 SYDVKM come from the germline V gene. This CDR3 comprises 13 residues. CDR3 nucleotide sequence: TGTGCCAGCAGTTTAGTAGGTGGAGAGACCCAGTACTTC. Protein product: CASSLVGGETQYF.

The chain links TRBV7-9 to TRBJ2-1; TRBD2 matches 10 bases. CDR3 size: 14 residues. The germline gives CDR1 SEHNR, CDR2 FQNEAQ (reference sequence). With V trimmed by 5 bases and J by 9 bases, 7 bases remained unmatched. CDR3 in DNA: TGTGCCAGCAGCACGGGACTAGCGCGAGCTGAGCAGTTCTTC. Translating it yields CASSTGLARAEQFF.

V usage is TRBV4-1 and J usage is TRBJ2-6; 10 nucleotides agree with TRBD1. The CDR3 loop spans 19 amino acids. V was clipped by 1 base and J by 4 bases; unmatched bases: 10. The V gene's germline CDR1 is MGHRA and CDR2 YSYEKL. The CDR3 region is CASSQGQGAFGIGANVLTF. DNA for the CDR3: TGCGCCAGCAGCCAAGGACAGGGGGCTTTTGGTATCGGGGCCAACGTCCTGACTTTC.

V gene TRBV15 combines with J gene TRBJ2-1; D is unclear. CDR3 length: 14 amino acids. Germline lookup yields CDR1 LNHNV and CDR2 YYDKDF (reference sequence). V was pared by 1 base and J by 1 base, with 5 bases between. The CDR3 sequence is CATSRGVSYNEQFF. DNA of the CDR3: TGTGCCACCAGCAGAGGGGTTTCCTACAATGAGCAGTTCTTC. The whole variable domain, remainder taken from reference TRBV15 and TRBJ2-1, is DAMVIQNPRYQVTQFGKPVTLSCSQTLNHNVMYWYQQKSSQAPKLLFHYYDKDFNNEADTPDNFQSRRPNTSFCFLDIRSPGLGDTAMYLCATSRGVSYNEQFFGPGTRLTVL.

The V call is TRBV7-2, the J call TRBJ2-5; D may be TRBD1 (6 bases). Trimming removed 1 base from V and 4 bases from J, with 10 bases in between. Germline lookup yields CDR1 SGHTA and CDR2 FQGNSA. This CDR3 region has 14 residues. The CDR3 protein is CASSLDRVGETQYF. In DNA form, the CDR3 reads TGTGCCAGCAGCTTAGACAGGGTGGGAGAGACCCAGTACTTC.

The chain employs TRBV7-8 and TRBJ2-7; 8 positions agree with TRBD2. J gave up 4 bases and V 1 base, and 6 bases lay outside the gene matches. Germline CDR1 SGHVS, CDR2 FQNEAQ. The CDR3 runs 15 residues. CDR3 loop: CASSLGVGGGYEQYF. The CDR3 nucleotides are TGTGCCAGCAGCTTAGGTGTCGGGGGGGGATACGAGCAGTACTTC.

This clone was detected a few times. The gene calls are TRBV2 and TRBJ1-3; TRBD1 might be the D (5 bases). From germline, CDR1 is SNHLY and CDR2 FYNNEI. This CDR3 is 12 amino acids long. CDR3 amino acids: CVQGVSGNTIYF. CDR3 DNA: TGTGTCCAAGGGGTCTCAGGAAACACCATATATTTT.

The chain links TRBV15 to TRBJ1-5, with D uncertain. This CDR3 is 15 amino acids long. The germline CDR1 and CDR2 sequences are LNHNV and YYDKDF (reference sequence). Trimming stripped 0 bases from V and 3 bases from J, with 9 bases between. The CDR3 DNA reads TGTGCCACCAGCAGAGATATACAGATCAATCAGCCCCAGCATTTT. It encodes CATSRDIQINQPQHF.